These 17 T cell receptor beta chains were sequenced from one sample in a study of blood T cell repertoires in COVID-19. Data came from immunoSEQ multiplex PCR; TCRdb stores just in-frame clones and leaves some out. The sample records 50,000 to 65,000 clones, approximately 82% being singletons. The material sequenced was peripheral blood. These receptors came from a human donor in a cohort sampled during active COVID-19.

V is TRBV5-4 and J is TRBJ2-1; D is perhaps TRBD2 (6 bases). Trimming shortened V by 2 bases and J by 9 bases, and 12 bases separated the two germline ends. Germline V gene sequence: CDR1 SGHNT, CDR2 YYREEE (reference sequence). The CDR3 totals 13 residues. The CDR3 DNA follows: TGTGCCAGCAGCTTAATAATGGGAGGTGAGCAGTTCTTC. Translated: CASSLIMGGEQFF.

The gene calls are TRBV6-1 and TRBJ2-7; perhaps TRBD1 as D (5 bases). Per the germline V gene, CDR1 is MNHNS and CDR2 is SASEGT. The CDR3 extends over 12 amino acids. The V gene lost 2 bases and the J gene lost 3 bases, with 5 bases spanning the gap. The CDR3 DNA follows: TGTGCCAGCAGTGAACAGGGCTACGAGCAGTACTTC. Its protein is CASSEQGYEQYF.

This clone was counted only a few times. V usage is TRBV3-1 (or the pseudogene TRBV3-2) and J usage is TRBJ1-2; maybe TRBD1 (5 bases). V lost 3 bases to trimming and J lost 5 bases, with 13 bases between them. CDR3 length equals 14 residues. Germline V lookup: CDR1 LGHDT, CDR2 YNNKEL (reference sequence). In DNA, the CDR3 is TGTGCCAGCAGCCACCCCCAGGGATCTTATGGCTACACCTTC. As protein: CASSHPQGSYGYTF.

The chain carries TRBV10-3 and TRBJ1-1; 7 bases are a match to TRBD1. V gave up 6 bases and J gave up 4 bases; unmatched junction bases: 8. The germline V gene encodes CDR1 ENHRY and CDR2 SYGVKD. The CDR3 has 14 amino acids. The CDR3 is CAIRGTAGGTEAFF. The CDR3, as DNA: TGTGCCATCAGGGGGACAGCCGGGGGCACTGAAGCTTTCTTT.

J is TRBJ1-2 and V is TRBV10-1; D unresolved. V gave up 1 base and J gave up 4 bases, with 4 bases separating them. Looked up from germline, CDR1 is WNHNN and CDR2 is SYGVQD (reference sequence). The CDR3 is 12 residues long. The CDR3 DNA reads TGCGCCAGCAGTGAGTACACCTATGGCTACACCTTC. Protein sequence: CASSEYTYGYTF.

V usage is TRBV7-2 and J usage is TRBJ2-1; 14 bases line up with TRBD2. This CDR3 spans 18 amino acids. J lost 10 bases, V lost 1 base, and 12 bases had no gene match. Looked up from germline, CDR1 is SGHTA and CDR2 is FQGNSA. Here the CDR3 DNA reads TGTGCCAGCAGCTTAGGGCCCCCGGGACTAGCGGGAGTAGGAGAGCAGTTCTTC. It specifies CASSLGPPGLAGVGEQFF.

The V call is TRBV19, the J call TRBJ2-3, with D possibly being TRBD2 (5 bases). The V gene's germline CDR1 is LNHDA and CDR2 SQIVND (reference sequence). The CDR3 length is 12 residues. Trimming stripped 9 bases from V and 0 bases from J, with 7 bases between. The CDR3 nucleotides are TGTGCCAGCGAGGGTAGCACAGATACGCAGTATTTT. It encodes CASEGSTDTQYF.

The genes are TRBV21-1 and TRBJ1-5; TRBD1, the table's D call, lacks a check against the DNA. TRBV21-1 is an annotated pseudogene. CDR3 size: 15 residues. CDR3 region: CASNPDRTSNQPQHF. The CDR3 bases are TGTGCCAGCAACCCCGACAGGACGAGCAATCAGCCCCAGCATTTT.

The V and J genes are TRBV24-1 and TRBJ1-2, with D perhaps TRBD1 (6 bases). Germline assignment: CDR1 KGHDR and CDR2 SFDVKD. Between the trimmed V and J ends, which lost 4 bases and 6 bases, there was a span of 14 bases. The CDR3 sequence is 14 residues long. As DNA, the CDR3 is TGTGCCACCAGTGACCGGACAGTGGGGCATGGCTACACCTTC. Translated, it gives CATSDRTVGHGYTF.

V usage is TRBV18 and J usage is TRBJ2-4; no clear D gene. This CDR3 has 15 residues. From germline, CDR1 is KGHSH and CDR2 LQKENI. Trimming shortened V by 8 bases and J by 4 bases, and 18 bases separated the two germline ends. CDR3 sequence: CASAQQESRKNIQYF. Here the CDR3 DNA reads TGTGCCAGCGCGCAGCAGGAATCGAGAAAAAACATTCAGTACTTC.

The CDR3 coding sequence is TGTGCCAGCAGCTTAGTAGGTACGGGAGCGGGGAATGAGCAGTTCTTC. Encoded protein: CASSLVGTGAGNEQFF. V is TRBV7-2 and J is TRBJ2-1, with 7 bases matching TRBD2. From germline, CDR1 is SGHTA and CDR2 FQGNSA. The CDR3 runs to 16 residues. The trim removed 1 base at V and 7 bases at J, leaving 10 bases unmatched.

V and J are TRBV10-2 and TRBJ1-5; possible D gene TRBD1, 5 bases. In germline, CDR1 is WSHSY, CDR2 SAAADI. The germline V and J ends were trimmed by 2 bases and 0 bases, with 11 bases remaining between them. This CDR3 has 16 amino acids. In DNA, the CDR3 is TGCGCCAGCAGTGAGGGGAAGGGGTATAGCAATCAGCCCCAGCATTTT. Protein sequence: CASSEGKGYSNQPQHF.

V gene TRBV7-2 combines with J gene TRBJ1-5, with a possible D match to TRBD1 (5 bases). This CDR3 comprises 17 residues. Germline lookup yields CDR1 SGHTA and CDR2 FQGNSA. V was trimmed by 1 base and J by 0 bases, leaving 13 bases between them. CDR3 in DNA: TGTGCCAGCAGCTTAGGGTGGGGACTTCTTAGCAATCAGCCCCAGCATTTT. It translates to CASSLGWGLLSNQPQHF.

CDR3 sequence (DNA): TGTGCCAGCAGCGGTCCGGGACTAGCGCCGAACACCGGGGAGCTGTTTTTT. It yields the protein CASSGPGLAPNTGELFF. This chain connects TRBV9 to TRBJ2-2, with 10 bases that match TRBD2. The CDR3 extends over 17 amino acids. Looked up from germline, CDR1 is SGDLS and CDR2 is YYNGEE. V dropped 3 bases and J dropped 0; count of bases not matched to a gene: 5.

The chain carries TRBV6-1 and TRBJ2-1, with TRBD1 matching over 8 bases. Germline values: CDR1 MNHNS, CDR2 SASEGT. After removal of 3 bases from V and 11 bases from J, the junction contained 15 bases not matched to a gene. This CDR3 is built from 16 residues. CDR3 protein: CASSDGRGRLSMKQFF. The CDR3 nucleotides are TGTGCCAGCAGTGACGGCAGGGGGCGACTATCAATGAAGCAGTTCTTC.

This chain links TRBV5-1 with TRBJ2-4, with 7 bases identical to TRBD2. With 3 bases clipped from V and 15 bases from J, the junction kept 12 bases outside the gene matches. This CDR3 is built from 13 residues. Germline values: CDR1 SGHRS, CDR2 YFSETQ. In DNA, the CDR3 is TGCGCCAGCAGCTCCACGATAGCGGGCGTCGCGTACTTC. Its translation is CASSSTIAGVAYF.

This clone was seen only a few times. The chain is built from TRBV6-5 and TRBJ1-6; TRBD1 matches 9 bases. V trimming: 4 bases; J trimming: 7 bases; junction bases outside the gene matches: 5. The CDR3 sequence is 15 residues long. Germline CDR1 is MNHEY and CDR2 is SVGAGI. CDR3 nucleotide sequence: TGTGCCAGCAGTTCAGGACAGGGGCAAAATTCACCCCTCCACTTT. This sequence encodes CASSSGQGQNSPLHF.